Listed here are 14 T cell receptor beta chains from one sample, sequenced in a study of cytomegalovirus exposure and HLA in healthy donors. The primer mix had 60 Vbeta and 13 Jbeta primers. TCRdb keeps only in-frame clones here, not all; method: immunoSEQ multiplex PCR. The table lists about 160,000 clones, over 70% of them singletons, with 1.3% in the top ten. Sequencing input: PBMCs. Receptor source: a man aged 45 to 65 in good health and CMV-seropositive.

This rearrangement joins TRBV2 to TRBJ1-1; D is unclear. This CDR3 is 14 amino acids long. Germline assignment: CDR1 SNHLY and CDR2 FYNNEI. With 4 bases removed from V and 1 base from J, the gap between germline ends came to 10 bases. The CDR3 loop reads CASSVEVGNTEAFF. Here the CDR3 DNA reads TGTGCCAGCAGTGTAGAGGTGGGGAACACTGAAGCTTTCTTT.

This clone was found a few times. The chain uses TRBV6-5 and TRBJ2-7; 7 bases match TRBD1. The germline V gene encodes CDR1 MNHEY and CDR2 SVGAGI. Unmatched junction bases numbered 8, after V lost 10 bases and J lost 2 bases. The CDR3 has 13 residues. CDR3 in DNA: TGTGCCACCCGGACAGGAAACACCTACGAGCAGTACTTC. This gives the protein CATRTGNTYEQYF.

The chain joins TRBV7-2 to TRBJ2-3; 9 nucleotides align to TRBD1. There are 14 residues in the CDR3. V shed 4 bases, J shed 7 bases, and the junction held 6 bases outside the gene matches. In germline, CDR1 is SGHTA, CDR2 FQGNSA. The chain's CDR3 is CASSSGTGSNTQYF. CDR3 nucleotides: TGTGCCAGCAGCTCCGGGACAGGGAGTAATACGCAGTATTTT.

In this sample, this clone turned up a few times. The chain links TRBV9 to TRBJ2-6, with 7 bases identical to TRBD1. The V segment lost 2 bases and the J segment 8 bases; nucleotides outside the gene matches: 16. CDR1 SGDLS and CDR2 YYNGEE come from the germline V gene. The CDR3 spans 18 residues. The CDR3 reads CASSVSGTVLSVSNVLTF. The CDR3 DNA reads TGTGCCAGCAGCGTCTCCGGGACAGTCTTGTCGGTTTCCAACGTCCTGACTTTC. Full variable domain (rest looked up from reference TRBV9 and TRBJ2-6): DSGVTQTPKHLITATGQRVTLRCSPRSGDLSVYWYQQSLDQGLQFLIQYYNGEERAKGNILERFSAQQFPDLHSELNLSSLELGDSALYFCASSVSGTVLSVSNVLTFGAGSRLTVL.

The chain carries TRBV7-9 and TRBJ2-1; possibly TRBD2 for D (6 bases). The CDR3 sequence is 15 residues long. From germline, CDR1 is SEHNR and CDR2 FQNEAQ (reference sequence). Trimming took 6 bases from V and 6 from J, leaving 18 bases between them. The DNA for the CDR3 is TGTGCCAGCAGTCCGGGGGACCTTAACCCCAATGAGCAGTTCTTC. This encodes CASSPGDLNPNEQFF.

Only one count was recorded for this clone. This chain joins TRBV7-6 and TRBJ2-5; no clear D gene. Deletions cut 0 bases from V and 10 bases from J, with 12 bases between. This CDR3 region has 13 residues. CDR1 and CDR2 (germline): SGHVS, FNYEAQ. CDR3 DNA: TGTGCCAGCAGCTTAGCAAATTTGGCCAGCCAGTACTTC. The encoded protein is CASSLANLASQYF.

A few counts support this clone. The chain links TRBV5-1 to TRBJ1-2, with 8 bases matching TRBD1. V trimming: 4 bases; J trimming: 8 bases; junction bases outside the gene matches: 7. The CDR3 is 13 amino acids. Germline values: CDR1 SGHRS, CDR2 YFSETQ. Here the CDR3 DNA reads TGCGCCAGCAGCCCCCAGGACAGGGAAGGCTACACCTTC. This encodes CASSPQDREGYTF.

The chain links TRBV10-3 to TRBJ1-1; D may be TRBD1 (5 bases). The CDR3 length is 12 residues. V lost 6 bases and J lost 8, with 13 bases in between. The germline CDR1 and CDR2 sequences are ENHRY and SYGVKD. The CDR3 coding sequence is TGTGCCATCAGATCGGAAGGGGAAGAAGCTTTCTTT. This sequence encodes CAIRSEGEEAFF.

This clone was recorded once. The chain links TRBV5-4 to TRBJ2-4; 7 bases agree with TRBD1. The V and J ends lost 2 bases and 8 bases, in that order; junction bases with no gene match: 4. The CDR3 loop spans 13 amino acids. Germline V lookup: CDR1 SGHNT, CDR2 YYREEE (reference sequence). CDR3 amino acids: CASSLQGKHIQYF. CDR3 nucleotides: TGTGCCAGCAGCTTACAGGGGAAACACATTCAGTACTTC.

This clone appeared once. The V gene is TRBV30, the J gene TRBJ2-7; TRBD1 matches at 8 bases. The junction had 10 bases not matched to a gene; V was cut back by 3 bases and J by 3 bases. In germline, CDR1 is GTSNPN, CDR2 SVGIG (reference sequence). The CDR3 is 15 residues long. The CDR3 sequence is CAWSRKRQGSYEQYF. CDR3 coding DNA: TGTGCCTGGAGCCGGAAGAGACAGGGGAGCTACGAGCAGTACTTC.

V is TRBV5-5 and J is TRBJ2-5, with TRBD2 matching 10 bases. The V gene's germline CDR1 is SGHKS and CDR2 YYEKEE (reference sequence). V trimming: 2 bases; J trimming: 1 base; junction bases outside the gene matches: 5. CDR3 length equals 16 residues. The DNA of the CDR3 is TGTGCCAGCAGCTTCGTAGCGGGGGGATTCCAAGAGACCCAGTACTTC. Its translation is CASSFVAGGFQETQYF. Full variable domain (rest looked up from reference TRBV5-5 and TRBJ2-5): DAGVTQSPTHLIKTRGQQVTLRCSPISGHKSVSWYQQVLGQGPQFIFQYYEKEERGRGNFPDRFSARQFPNYSSELNVNALLLGDSALYLCASSFVAGGFQETQYFGPGTRLLVL.

A few counts support this clone. The chain is built from TRBV18 and TRBJ1-2, with a possible D match to TRBD1 (6 bases). Between the trimmed V and J ends, which lost 3 bases and 10 bases, there was a span of 15 bases. This CDR3 contains 13 residues. In germline, CDR1 is KGHSH, CDR2 LQKENI. CDR3 loop: CASSPDRSQPYTF. In DNA form, the CDR3 reads TGTGCCAGCTCACCTGACAGGTCCCAGCCCTACACCTTC.

This chain connects TRBV7-1 to TRBJ1-4; no definite D call. TRBV7-1 is known as an ORF, though its function is uncertain. Trimming shortened V by 6 bases and J by 5 bases, and 25 bases separated the two germline ends. The CDR3 runs 18 residues. The CDR3 DNA is TGTGCCAGCAGTGAGCAGCAGTGTCTCCTAGTCGACAATGAAAAACTGTTTTTT. This gives the protein CASSEQQCLLVDNEKLFF.

This chain joins TRBV7-3 and TRBJ1-1; possible D gene TRBD1, 6 bases. Trimming left V 6 bases short and J 1 base short, with 9 bases between. CDR3 size: 13 residues. Germline V gene lookup returns CDR1 SGHTA and CDR2 FQGTGA. Written as DNA, the CDR3 is TGTGCCAGCAGTTTACAGGGGAACACTGAAGCTTTCTTT. This codes for CASSLQGNTEAFF.